The 7 T cell receptor beta chains below all came from one sample that was sequenced in a study of blood T cell repertoires in COVID-19 (dated by TCRdb to about 2020). Library method: the immunoSEQ multiplex PCR assay. The source is immuneACCESS, and TCRdb retained only in-frame sequences with V and J called. Part of the clones is not carried over; for the studies checked, unresolved V genes explain less than half of this, and the remainder is unexplained. In this sample the table shows hundreds of thousands of clones, 82% of which occur a single time. The ten largest make up around 12% of the sample. The sample taken for sequencing was peripheral blood. These receptors originate from a woman in her fifties or sixties with active or convalescent COVID-19.

The gene calls are TRBV5-5 and TRBJ2-7; the D is unclear. V lost 0 bases to trimming and J lost 0 bases, with 10 bases between them. From germline, CDR1 is SGHKS and CDR2 YYEKEE (reference sequence). The CDR3 length is 15 residues. CDR3 in DNA: TGTGCCAGCAGCTTGGGCCCAGGAAGCTCCTACGAGCAGTACTTC. It encodes CASSLGPGSSYEQYF.

This chain connects TRBV18 to TRBJ2-3, with D possibly TRBD1 on 5 matching bases. Trimming cost V 3 bases and J 6 bases, with 19 bases left between them. The CDR3 extends over 16 amino acids. Per germline, CDR1 KGHSH and CDR2 LQKENI. The CDR3 reads CASSPAAGRARDTQYF. The CDR3, as DNA: TGTGCCAGCTCACCGGCGGCAGGCAGGGCGAGGGATACGCAGTATTTT.

This rearrangement joins TRBV6-5 to TRBJ1-4; D is unclear. Germline V gene lookup returns CDR1 MNHEY and CDR2 SVGAGI. V lost 6 bases and J lost 0, with 8 bases in between. The CDR3 spans 14 residues. The CDR3 bases are TGTGCCAGCAGACTTATACCAACTAATGAAAAACTGTTTTTT. Its translation: CASRLIPTNEKLFF.

The V call is TRBV18, the J call TRBJ1-2, with 8 bases fitting TRBD1. The germline gives CDR1 KGHSH, CDR2 LQKENI. The CDR3 loop spans 14 amino acids. V lost 3 bases and J lost 8; bases outside the gene matches: 8. This CDR3 reads CASSPRTGTEGYTF. CDR3 nucleotide sequence: TGTGCCAGCTCACCTCGGACAGGGACTGAGGGCTACACCTTC.

J is TRBJ2-1 and V is TRBV13; 7 bases match TRBD2. This CDR3 contains 15 residues. Per germline, CDR1 PRHDT and CDR2 FYEKMQ (reference sequence). V was clipped by 5 bases and J by 1 base; unmatched bases: 5. The CDR3 region has the DNA TGTGCCAGCAGCAGCTGGGGGGGTTCCTACAATGAGCAGTTCTTC. It specifies CASSSWGGSYNEQFF.

The V call is TRBV11-2, the J call TRBJ2-3; TRBD1 aligns across 10 bases. The V gene's germline CDR1 is SGHAT and CDR2 FQNNGV. The CDR3 has 15 residues. Trimming at V came to 5 bases and at J to 5 bases, leaving 7 bases not matched to a gene. CDR3 loop: CASSDRDRGEDTQYF. The DNA of the CDR3 is TGTGCCAGCAGCGACCGGGACAGGGGAGAAGATACGCAGTATTTT.

V and J are TRBV11-1 and TRBJ2-1; 8 nucleotides match TRBD1. V was pared by 0 bases and J by 11 bases, with 3 bases of the junction left unmatched. The CDR3 length is 13 residues. Per germline, CDR1 SGHAT and CDR2 FQDESV (reference sequence). The CDR3 nucleotides are TGTGCCAGCAGCTTAGCTCAGGGGGCTAAGCAGTTCTTC. Its protein product is CASSLAQGAKQFF.